This T cell receptor (beta chain) was observed in a study of cytomegalovirus exposure and HLA in healthy donors (dated by TCRdb to 2016 to 2017). For the study in its entirety: According to an earlier analysis of 587 of the donors, 150 million to 200 million T cells yielded 117 million unique TCR beta sequences and approximately 300 Gb of sequence data. An early release that covered approximately 600 HLA-typed donors contained about 300 gigabases of sequencing data and tens of millions of unique TCR sequences. Among the roughly 390 genotyped donors, under 90% belonged to the genetic ancestry cluster associated with self-reported Caucasian donors. The study was designed to test whether signatures of past pathogen exposure could be identified by cataloging public T cell receptors. The study used immunosequencing to profile the T cell repertoires of approximately 650 subjects and linked those repertoires to cytomegalovirus serostatus. A separate validation cohort of roughly 130 different subjects was used in addition to the roughly 640-subject first cohort. The study combined high-throughput TCR immunosequencing, statistical association of individual TCRs with disease status, and machine learning to predict cytomegalovirus infection status. To study patterns of TCR occurrence, a later analysis re-analyzed previously published TCR beta repertoires from several hundred donors and added high-resolution HLA genotyping. The later analysis used no new phenotypic data to find candidate immune exposures, relying instead on TCR beta sequences and their occurrence across donors. In an earlier analysis of several hundred of the donors, high-throughput TCR beta sequencing was used to judge whether each TCR beta V gene segment behaved as functional or pseudogenic. Donor age, sex, ethnicity and CMV serostatus were compiled alongside the repertoire data. Genome-wide SNP genotypes for about three fifths of the roughly 700 donors were used in a later genetic analysis, which treated that subset as a discovery cohort. Every discovery cohort repertoire had been produced on one sequencing platform. Both class I and class II loci were covered by HLA typing, at four-digit resolution. The number of donors typed differed by locus, with roughly 620-630 for A, B, C, DRB1 and DQB1, around 500 for DQA1, approximately 570 for DPA1, and around 450 for DPB1. A handful of DR-DQ haplotypes were handled as single units for association and clustering because linkage in the cohort was strong. Among several hundred genotyped donors of the cohort, an average of about 220,000 unique TCR beta nucleotide sequences was sequenced per donor, of which about 19% were non-productive. Overall study outcomes, separate from this receptor: While some public TCRs were present in many individuals, most TCR sequences turned up only very rarely across donors. The classifier was reported to diagnose cytomegalovirus status with high specificity and sensitivity in both the original and validation cohorts. According to a later analysis, parvovirus B19, influenza, CMV and Epstein-Barr virus appeared linked to several top co-occurrence clusters. Because some donors lacked HLA typing at each locus, the association tests relied only on the typed subset. Because the 87-base-pair reads could not distinguish some IMGT-functional V segments, including TRBV6-2 and TRBV6-3, those segments were excluded. The authors suggested that the approach could potentially be extended to other disease states and immunological phenotypes. The presence/absence analyses assumed that sequencing depth was roughly uniform across donors, and that assumption may not be true. The earlier analysis of approximately 540 of the donors excluded some 16 rarely observed V segments, including chromosome 9 orphons, because counts were too low. When HLA alleles, especially DR and DQ, strongly co-occurred, attributing TCR associations to individual alleles was difficult. In a later genetic analysis, fewer N-insertions in productive TCRs were reported among donors in an Asian-associated ancestry cluster than the roughly 700-donor mean. The study gave a list of over 150 TCR beta chains associated with cytomegalovirus. A later analysis associated approximately 17,000 TCR beta sequences with specific HLA alleles at a false discovery rate of 0.05. A cluster of highly shared sequence variants was judged likely to represent a technical artifact of the sequencing pipeline. Correlated functional status among segregating V segments might be attributable to linkage disequilibrium, but an unknown experimental factor could not be ruled out. According to a later analysis, most CMV-associated TCR beta chains appeared to be HLA-restricted, and the HLA associations seemed to be driven largely by CMV exposure. A later genetic analysis associated a missense DCLRE1C variant with V-gene and J-gene trimming of TCR beta chains, and an independent cohort replicated the association. A further reported finding was that TCR beta sequences accurately predicted the HLA-A and HLA-B alleles for most subjects in the first cohort. A few of the identified cytomegalovirus-associated TCR beta chains were confirmed in vitro to be specific for cytomegalovirus antigens. In a later analysis, HLA-associated TCR beta chains were found to be more clonally expanded and to have lower generation probabilities than equally common non-associated chains. The cohort was sequenced for TCR beta chains only, and without alpha or paired-chain data the features that could be detected were limited. A later analysis found that TCR association rates varied across HLA loci, with DRB1 alleles showing the most associated TCRs and HLA-C alleles the fewest. An earlier analysis of 587 of the donors showed that most TCR beta V segments appeared in productive rearrangements either about 87% or about 30% of the time, which broadly matched IMGT annotations. Immune exposure information for the cohort was limited to CMV serostatus.

Comments on this clone: What antigen it recognizes has not been identified. There are no base qualities to consult, and no much larger clone falls within one base.

V loses 6 bases at its end and J loses 6 bases; junction bases beyond the gene matches: 1. From the cysteine up to the phenylalanine, the CDR3 has a length of 11 residues. The CDR3 DNA has 33 bases and is translated from base 1. CDR1 and CDR2, looked up from the germline V gene, are MNHEY and SVGAGI. In total, 630 or so healthy bone marrow donors made up the cohort. Cohort members were all nominally healthy when sampled, although unrecorded immune exposures were likely present. The donor was CMV seropositive and belonged to the group of 250 to 300 seropositive cohort members. Each donor provided a peripheral blood sample, and peripheral blood mononuclear cells were used for TCR beta sequencing. Genomic DNA extraction from the blood cell samples was performed with the Qiagen DNeasy Blood Extraction Kit. Preparation of the library involved the immunoSEQ multiplex PCR assay. For the multiplex PCR, a mixture combining 60 forward primers for TCR Vbeta segments and 13 reverse primers for TCR Jbeta segments was used. The CDR3 region of rearranged TCR beta genes was amplified from genomic DNA by a multiplex PCR assay. On the Illumina HiSeq System, the amplified TCR beta libraries were sequenced as 87-base-pair reads. The study's own analysis went as follows. A later analysis tallied roughly 76 million unique TCR beta chains across the 700 or so repertoires, and approximately 11 million of those chains were shared by two or more donors. Raw reads were error-corrected and collapsed into unique sequences with a nearest-neighbor algorithm that merged closely related sequences to remove PCR and sequencing errors. To assign V, D and J gene segments, CDR3 sequences were aligned to IMGT reference sequences. For a sequence to be retained, a match of at least six nucleotides to both a V gene segment and a J gene segment was required. A rearrangement counted as productive if the CDR3 had no stop codons and remained in frame with V and J, and every other rearrangement counted as non-productive. CDR3 was defined by IMGT convention, running from the second conserved V-encoded cysteine to the conserved J-encoded phenylalanine. Sequences without an unambiguous match to a single V gene segment were excluded from the earlier analysis of 450 to 650 of the donors. In an earlier analysis of some 590 of the donors, V segments were called functional above 56.7% productive rearrangements and were called segregating when the between-donor standard deviation exceeded 5%. A statistical classification framework was built for diagnosing cytomegalovirus status from the catalog of TCR beta chain sequences. In a later analysis, TCR nucleotide sequences were compared against IMGT/GENE-DB human TR gene sequences so that V and J genes could be assigned. In a later analysis, CDR3 sequences and most-parsimonious VDJ recombination scenarios were assigned using the TCRdist pipeline. In a later analysis, each TCR beta chain was defined by its CDR3 amino acid sequence together with its V-gene family, and reads lacking a unique V-gene family were excluded. A later analysis removed 592 highly shared, low-generation-probability nucleotide sequences to deal with suspected cross-contamination and a sequencing artifact. In a later analysis, a clonal expansion index was calculated for each public chain from normalized within-repertoire ranks of inferred template counts. In a later analysis, generation probabilities were computed with a VDJ recombination model fitted to out-of-frame rearrangements, and the resulting probabilities were checked against IGoR. Hypergeometric tests were used in a later analysis to score TCR-TCR, TCR-HLA and TCR-CMV co-occurrence, with a repertoire-size bias correction applied to the TCR pairs. False discovery rates were estimated in a later analysis by permuting HLA or CMV assignments 20 times. A later analysis grouped co-occurring TCRs with DBSCAN, adding TCRdist sequence similarity when clustering within HLA-allele-positive subsets. Co-occurrence clustering excluded repertoires with fewer than 30,000 or more than 120,000 public chains, plus five with anomalous nucleotide sharing. What TCRdb holds here is the immuneACCESS table cut down to in-frame rearrangements. Part of the clones is not present; checked against another copy, under half of the missing clones reflect an unresolved V gene, and the others are unexplained. V, J and clone size were drawn from that table, and D and trimming were deduced from the DNA. The sample table contains more than 100,000 clones; only one count was recorded for around three quarters of them. The top ten clonotypes cover less than 3% of the sample.

The rearrangement joined TRBV6-5 to TRBJ2-7; 8 bases in the junction line up with TRBD2. Sequenced: PBMCs. The sequence came from a woman in her forties in good health and CMV-seropositive. The CDR3: CASSREGEQYF. The nucleotide sequence is given as TGTGCCAGCAGCCGGGAGGGCGAGCAGTACTTC.